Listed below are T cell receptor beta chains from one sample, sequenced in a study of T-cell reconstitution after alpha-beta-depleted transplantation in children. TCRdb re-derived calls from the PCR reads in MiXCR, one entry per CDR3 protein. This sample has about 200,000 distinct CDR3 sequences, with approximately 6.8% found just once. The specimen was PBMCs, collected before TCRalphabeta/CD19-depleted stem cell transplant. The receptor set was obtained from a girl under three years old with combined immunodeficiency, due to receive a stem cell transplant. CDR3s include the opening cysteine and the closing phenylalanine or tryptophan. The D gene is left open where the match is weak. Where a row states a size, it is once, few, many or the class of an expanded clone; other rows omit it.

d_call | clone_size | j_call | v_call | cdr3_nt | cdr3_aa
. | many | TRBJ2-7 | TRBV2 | TGTGCCAGCACCGGGGGACCAACCTACGAGCAGTACTTC | CASTGGPTYEQYF
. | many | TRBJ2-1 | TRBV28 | TGTGCCAGCAGTAGTCGTTCTTACAACAATGAGCAGTTCTTC | CASSSRSYNNEQFF
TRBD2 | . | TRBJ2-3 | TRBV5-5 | TGTGCCAGCAGCGAGGTGGGGGGGGGCACAGATACGCAGTATTTT | CASSEVGGGTDTQYF
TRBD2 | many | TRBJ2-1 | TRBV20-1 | TGCAGTGCTAGAGTAGGACTAGCGGGGGGGTTTTTTTACGCGGGCGGGGATGAGCAGTTCTTC | CSARVGLAGGFFYAGGDEQFF
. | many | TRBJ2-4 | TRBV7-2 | TGTGCCAGCAGCTTCCCGTGGGATCTAAACATTCAGTACTTC | CASSFPWDLNIQYF
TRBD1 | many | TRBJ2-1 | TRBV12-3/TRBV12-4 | TGTGCCAGCAGTTTCAGACAGGGGAAAAGGAATGAGCAGTTCTTC | CASSFRQGKRNEQFF
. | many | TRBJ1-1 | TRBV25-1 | TGTGCCAGCAGTGCGGGGGGGCCCAACACTGAAGCTTTCTTT | CASSAGGPNTEAFF
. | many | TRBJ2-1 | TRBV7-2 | TGTGCCAGCAGCTTAGTTGTGGCGGGGTTCTCCTACAATGAGCAGTTCTTC | CASSLVVAGFSYNEQFF
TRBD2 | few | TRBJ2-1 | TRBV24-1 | TGTGCCACCAGTGGGTCCCCAACGAGACCGCGGGGGGACACACAGTTCTTC | CATSGSPTRPRGDTQFF
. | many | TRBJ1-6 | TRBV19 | TGTGCCAGTAGTATAGCAGGGAATTCACCCCTCCACTTT | CASSIAGNSPLHF
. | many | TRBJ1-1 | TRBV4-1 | TGCGCCAGCAGCCAAGTGGACGAACAGGGACCGAACACTGAAGCTTTCTTT | CASSQVDEQGPNTEAFF
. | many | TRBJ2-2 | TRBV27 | TGTGCCAGCGGGGGGGCTGCCGGGGAGCTGTTTTTT | CASGGAAGELFF
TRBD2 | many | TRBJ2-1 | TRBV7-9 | TGTGCCAGCAGCCGACAGCGGGGAAGCTCCTACAATGAGCAGTTCTTC | CASSRQRGSSYNEQFF
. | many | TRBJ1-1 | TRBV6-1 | TGTGCCAGCAGAGAGAACACTGAAGCTTTCTTT | CASRENTEAFF
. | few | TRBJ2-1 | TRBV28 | TGTGCCAGCAGTTTCAGACAGGATTACAATGAGCAGTTCTTC | CASSFRQDYNEQFF
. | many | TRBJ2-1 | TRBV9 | TGTGCCAGCAGCTTAACGGGGGTTTCTTCCTACAATGAGCAGTTCTTC | CASSLTGVSSYNEQFF
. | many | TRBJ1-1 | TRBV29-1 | TGCAGCGTTGAGTCGACAGGAGGGTCTGAAGCTTTCTTT | CSVESTGGSEAFF
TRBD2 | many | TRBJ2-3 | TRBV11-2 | TGTGCCAGCAGCTTAATCCCCCTAGCGGGAGAGGAATCTAGCACAGATACGCAGTATTTT | CASSLIPLAGEESSTDTQYF
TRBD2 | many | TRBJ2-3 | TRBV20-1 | TGCAGTGCGGGGGGACTAGCTACAGATACGCAGTATTTT | CSAGGLATDTQYF
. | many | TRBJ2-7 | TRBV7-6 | TGTGCCAGCAGCTCGTCGATGCCCTACGAGCAGTACTTC | CASSSSMPYEQYF
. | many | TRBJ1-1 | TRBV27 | TGTGCCAGCAGTTTATCATCCTTCAGGGTAGGGGGAAACACTGAAGCTTTCTTT | CASSLSSFRVGGNTEAFF
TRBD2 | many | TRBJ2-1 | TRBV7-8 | TGTGCCAGCAGCTCCGGACTAGCGGCTTACAATGAGCAGTTCTTC | CASSSGLAAYNEQFF
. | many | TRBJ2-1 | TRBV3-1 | TGTGCCAGCAGCCAAGATGGCGCGGGGGCCTCGAGCTCCTACAATGAGCAGTTCTTC | CASSQDGAGASSSYNEQFF
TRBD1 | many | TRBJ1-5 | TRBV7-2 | TGTGCCAGCAGCTTAGTGTCCGGGACAGGGGGTAATCAGCCCCAGCATTTT | CASSLVSGTGGNQPQHF
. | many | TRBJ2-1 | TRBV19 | TGTGCCAGTAGTATTTCAAGTTCGAACTCCTACAATGAGCAGTTCTTC | CASSISSSNSYNEQFF
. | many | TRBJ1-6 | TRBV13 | TGTGCCAGCAGCTCCGGTACACCTTATAATTCACCCCTCCACTTT | CASSSGTPYNSPLHF
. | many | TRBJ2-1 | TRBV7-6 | TGTGCCAGCAGCTTAGCGGGAGCGGGCTACAATGAGCAGTTCTTC | CASSLAGAGYNEQFF
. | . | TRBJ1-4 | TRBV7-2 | TGTGCCAGCAGCTCCACACAGGGAGGTGAAAAACTGTTTTTT | CASSSTQGGEKLFF
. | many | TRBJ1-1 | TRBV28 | TGTGCCAGCAGTTTAAATTCCAGGAACACTGAAGCTTTCTTT | CASSLNSRNTEAFF
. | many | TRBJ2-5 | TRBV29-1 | TGCAGCGTTGAACTAGCGCATAACTTCCAAGAGACCCAGTACTTC | CSVELAHNFQETQYF
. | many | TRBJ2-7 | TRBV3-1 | TGTGCCAGCAGCCCAGGGACAATCTACGAGCAGTACTTC | CASSPGTIYEQYF
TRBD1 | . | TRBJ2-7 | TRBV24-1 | TGTGCCACCAGCATTCCACCAAACGGACAGGGTAATCCCCAGGACAACTACGAGCAGTACTTC | CATSIPPNGQGNPQDNYEQYF
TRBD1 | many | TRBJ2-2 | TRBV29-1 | TGCAGCGTCGGGACAGGGCTGCCCGGGGAGCTGTTTTTT | CSVGTGLPGELFF
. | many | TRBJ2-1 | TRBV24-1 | TGTGCCACCAGTGATTCAAGGTATGAGCAGTTCTTC | CATSDSRYEQFF
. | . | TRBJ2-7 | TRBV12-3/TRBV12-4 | TGTGCCTGCTCCTATGACACCTACCCGGGACGGGGTAGGGACGAGCAGTACTTC | CACSYDTYPGRGRDEQYF
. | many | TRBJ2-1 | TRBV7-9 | TGTGCCAGCAGCTTATTGAGGGGCGGGAATGAGCAGTTCTTC | CASSLLRGGNEQFF
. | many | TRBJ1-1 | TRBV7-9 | TGTGCCAGCAGAGAGGGGTTTGGGAACACTGAAGCTTTCTTT | CASREGFGNTEAFF
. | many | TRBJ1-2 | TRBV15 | TGTGCCACCAGCAGTCCCAGGGACTATGGCTACACCTTC | CATSSPRDYGYTF
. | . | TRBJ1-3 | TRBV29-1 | TGCAGCGTACCCGGGACAATCTCAAACACCATATATTTT | CSVPGTISNTIYF
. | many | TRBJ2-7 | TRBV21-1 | TGTGCCAGCAGCAGACCCTACTCCTACGAGCAGTACTTC | CASSRPYSYEQYF
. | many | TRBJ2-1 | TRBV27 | TGTGCCAGCAGTTCAGTGGGTGAGCAGTTCTTC | CASSSVGEQFF
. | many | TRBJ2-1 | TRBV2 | TGTGCCAGCAGTCATGAGTTCTTC | CASSHEFF
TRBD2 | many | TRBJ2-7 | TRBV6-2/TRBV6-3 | TGTGCCAGCAGCCCAGGGACTAGCGCCTACGAGCAGTACTTC | CASSPGTSAYEQYF
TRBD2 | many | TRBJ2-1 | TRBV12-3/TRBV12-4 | TGTGCCACGCTAGCGGGGGGAAAGTACAATGAGCAGTTCTTC | CATLAGGKYNEQFF
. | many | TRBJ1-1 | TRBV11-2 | TGTGCCAGCAGCTTAACTCCAGGGACTGAAGCTTTCTTT | CASSLTPGTEAFF
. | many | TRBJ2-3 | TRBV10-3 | TGTGCCATCAGTGCAGGGGATTGGAACACAGATACGCAGTATTTT | CAISAGDWNTDTQYF
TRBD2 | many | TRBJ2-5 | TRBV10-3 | TGTGCCATCAGTGACAGGGGACTAGCGGGTTCCCCGACCTGGAAGACCCAGTACTTC | CAISDRGLAGSPTWKTQYF